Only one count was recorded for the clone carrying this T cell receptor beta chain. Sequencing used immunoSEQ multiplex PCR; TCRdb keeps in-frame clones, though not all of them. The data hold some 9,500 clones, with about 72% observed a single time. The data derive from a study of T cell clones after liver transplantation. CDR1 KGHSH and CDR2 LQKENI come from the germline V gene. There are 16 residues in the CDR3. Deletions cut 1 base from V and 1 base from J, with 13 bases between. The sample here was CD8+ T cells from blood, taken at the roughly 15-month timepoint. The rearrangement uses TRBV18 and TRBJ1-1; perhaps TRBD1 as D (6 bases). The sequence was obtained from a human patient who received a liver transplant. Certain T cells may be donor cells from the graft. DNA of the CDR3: TGTGCCAGCTCACCACGCGTACAGGGAGAGAACACTGAAGCTTTCTTT. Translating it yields CASSPRVQGENTEAFF.